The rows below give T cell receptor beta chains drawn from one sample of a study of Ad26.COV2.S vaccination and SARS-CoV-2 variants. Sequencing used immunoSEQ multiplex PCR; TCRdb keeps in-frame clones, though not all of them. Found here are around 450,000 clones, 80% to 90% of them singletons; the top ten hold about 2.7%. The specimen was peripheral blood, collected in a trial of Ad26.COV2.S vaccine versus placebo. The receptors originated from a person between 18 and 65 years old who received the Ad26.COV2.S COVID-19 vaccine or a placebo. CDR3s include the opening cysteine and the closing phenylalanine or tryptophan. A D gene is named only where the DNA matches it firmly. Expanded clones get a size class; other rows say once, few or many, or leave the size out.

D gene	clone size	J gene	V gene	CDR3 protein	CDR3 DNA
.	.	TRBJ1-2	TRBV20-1	CSAVSHYGYTF	TGCAGTGCGGTTTCCCACTATGGCTACACCTTC
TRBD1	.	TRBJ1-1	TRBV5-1	CASSLKTGETEAFF	TGCGCCAGCAGCTTGAAGACAGGGGAGACTGAAGCTTTCTTT
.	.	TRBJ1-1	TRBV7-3	CASSLSGNTEAFF	TGTGCCAGCAGCTTATCAGGGAACACTGAAGCTTTCTTT
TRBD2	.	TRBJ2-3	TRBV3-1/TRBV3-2	CASSQGGSSRGDTQYF	TGTGCCAGCAGCCAAGGCGGGAGTTCAAGAGGAGATACGCAGTATTTT
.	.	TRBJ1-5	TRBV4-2	CASSQDWGQFNQPQHF	TGTGCCAGCAGCCAAGATTGGGGCCAGTTTAATCAGCCCCAGCATTTT
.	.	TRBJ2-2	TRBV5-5	CASSLEYRVYTGELFF	TGTGCCAGCAGCTTGGAGTACAGGGTATACACCGGGGAGCTGTTTTTT
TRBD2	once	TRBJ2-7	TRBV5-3	CARSLASGGENAHEQYF	TGTGCCAGAAGCTTGGCCAGCGGGGGGGAAAACGCCCACGAGCAGTACTTC
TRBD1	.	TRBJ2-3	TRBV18	CASSNRDRGLPDTQYF	TGTGCCAGCTCAAACCGGGACAGGGGCTTGCCAGATACGCAGTATTTT
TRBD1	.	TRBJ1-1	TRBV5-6	CASSLVGGQGGYTEAFF	TGTGCCAGCAGCTTGGTAGGGGGACAGGGCGGTTACACTGAAGCTTTCTTT
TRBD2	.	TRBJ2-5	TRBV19	CASSIDASGRATQYF	TGTGCCAGTAGTATAGATGCTAGCGGGAGGGCGACCCAGTACTTC
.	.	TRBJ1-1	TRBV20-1	CSASPEGLVTHLF	TGCAGTGCCAGTCCCGAGGGGCTAGTGACCCACCTCTTT
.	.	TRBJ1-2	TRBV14	CASSHQQGGNYGYTF	TGTGCCAGCAGCCATCAACAGGGAGGAAACTATGGCTACACCTTC
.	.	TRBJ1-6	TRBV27	CASSFKGGNSPLHF	TGTGCCAGCAGTTTCAAGGGCGGGAATTCACCCCTCCACTTT
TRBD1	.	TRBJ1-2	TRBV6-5	CASNSRQGHYGYTF	TGTGCCAGCAATTCTCGACAGGGTCACTATGGCTACACCTTC
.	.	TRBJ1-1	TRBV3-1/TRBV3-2	CASSISGADTEAFF	TGTGCCAGCAGCATATCAGGGGCGGACACTGAAGCTTTCTTT
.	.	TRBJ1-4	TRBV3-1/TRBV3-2	CASSQDGMGPEAEKLFF	TGTGCCAGCAGCCAAGATGGGATGGGACCCGAGGCTGAAAAACTGTTTTTT
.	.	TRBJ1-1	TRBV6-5	CASSRRGELYTEAFF	TGTGCCAGCAGCCGACGGGGGGAATTATACACTGAAGCTTTCTTT
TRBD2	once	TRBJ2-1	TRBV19	CASSNPRVSGTVNEQFF	TGTGCCAGTAGTAACCCGCGAGTTAGCGGGACCGTCAATGAGCAGTTCTTC
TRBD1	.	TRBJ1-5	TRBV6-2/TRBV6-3	CASSYPPGTGTTSNQPQHF	TGTGCCAGCAGTTACCCCCCCGGGACAGGGACCACTAGCAATCAGCCCCAGCATTTT
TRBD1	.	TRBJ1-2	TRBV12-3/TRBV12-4	CASTNRGVGYTF	TGTGCCAGCACCAACAGGGGGGTGGGCTACACCTTC
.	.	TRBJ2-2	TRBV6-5	CASSYSRTTNTGELFF	TGTGCCAGCAGTTACTCTAGGACAACGAACACCGGGGAGCTGTTTTTT
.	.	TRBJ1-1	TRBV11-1	CASSLEGGTEAFF	TGTGCCAGCAGCTTAGAAGGAGGCACTGAAGCTTTCTTT
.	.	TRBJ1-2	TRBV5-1	CASSSGASTTDRGYTF	TGCGCCAGCAGCTCTGGGGCCAGCACCACCGATCGTGGCTACACCTTC
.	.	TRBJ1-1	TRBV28	CASKETANTEAFF	TGTGCCAGCAAGGAGACAGCCAACACTGAAGCTTTCTTT
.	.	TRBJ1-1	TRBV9	CASSVGGAMNTEAFF	TGTGCCAGCAGCGTAGGGGGAGCCATGAACACTGAAGCTTTCTTT
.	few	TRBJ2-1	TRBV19	CASTTTVSSYNEQFF	TGTGCCAGTACAACAACGGTTAGCTCCTACAATGAGCAGTTCTTC
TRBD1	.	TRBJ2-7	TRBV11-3	CASSLTGSHEQYF	TGTGCCAGCAGCTTGACAGGGTCCCACGAGCAGTACTTC
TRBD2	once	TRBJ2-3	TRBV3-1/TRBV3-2	CASSQVGTSGDTQYF	TGTGCCAGCAGCCAAGTCGGGACTAGCGGAGATACGCAGTATTTT